This T cell receptor (beta chain) was identified in a study of identical twins. Germline V gene sequence: CDR1 SNHLY, CDR2 FYNNEI. This CDR3 has 14 amino acids. The trim removed 9 bases at V and 10 bases at J, leaving 15 bases unmatched. TCRdb independently ran MiXCR on the 5' RACE reads; one entry per CDR3 protein. The sample carries under 250,000 distinct CDR3 sequences, 7.5% recorded once. This sample also belongs to another study, concerning yellow fever vaccine responses in identical twins.

The sequenced material came from memory (CD45RO+) T cells sorted from blood. The chain employs TRBV2 and TRBJ2-1; 7 bases align to TRBD2. The TCR was taken from a young woman in good health. The CDR3 loop is CASPRERDSGEQFF. CDR3 nucleotides: TGTGCCAGTCCGAGGGAGCGGGATTCTGGGGAGCAGTTCTTC.